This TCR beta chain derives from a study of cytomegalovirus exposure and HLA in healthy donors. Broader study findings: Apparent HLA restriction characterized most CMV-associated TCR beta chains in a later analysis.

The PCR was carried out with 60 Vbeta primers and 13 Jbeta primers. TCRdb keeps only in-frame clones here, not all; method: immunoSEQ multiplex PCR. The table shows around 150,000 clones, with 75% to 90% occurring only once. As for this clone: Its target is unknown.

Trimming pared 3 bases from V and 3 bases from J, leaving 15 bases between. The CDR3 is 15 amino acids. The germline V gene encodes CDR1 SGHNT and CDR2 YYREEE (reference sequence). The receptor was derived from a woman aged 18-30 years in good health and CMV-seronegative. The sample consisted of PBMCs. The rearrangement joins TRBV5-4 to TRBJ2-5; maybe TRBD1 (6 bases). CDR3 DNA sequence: TGTGCCAGCAGCTGGGGGTGGGCAGGGGAAGAGACCCAGTACTTC. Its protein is CASSWGWAGEETQYF.